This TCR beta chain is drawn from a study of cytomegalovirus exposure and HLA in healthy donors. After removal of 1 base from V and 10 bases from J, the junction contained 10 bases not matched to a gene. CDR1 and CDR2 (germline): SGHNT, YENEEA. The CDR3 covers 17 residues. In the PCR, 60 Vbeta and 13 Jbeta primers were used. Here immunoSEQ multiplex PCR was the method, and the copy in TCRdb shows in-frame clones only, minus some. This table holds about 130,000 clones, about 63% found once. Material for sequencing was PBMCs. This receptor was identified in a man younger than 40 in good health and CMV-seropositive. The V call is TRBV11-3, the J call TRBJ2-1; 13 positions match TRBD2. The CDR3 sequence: CASSLGSRTSGSLEQFF. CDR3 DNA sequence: TGTGCCAGCAGCTTAGGATCCCGGACTAGCGGGAGTTTAGAGCAGTTCTTC.